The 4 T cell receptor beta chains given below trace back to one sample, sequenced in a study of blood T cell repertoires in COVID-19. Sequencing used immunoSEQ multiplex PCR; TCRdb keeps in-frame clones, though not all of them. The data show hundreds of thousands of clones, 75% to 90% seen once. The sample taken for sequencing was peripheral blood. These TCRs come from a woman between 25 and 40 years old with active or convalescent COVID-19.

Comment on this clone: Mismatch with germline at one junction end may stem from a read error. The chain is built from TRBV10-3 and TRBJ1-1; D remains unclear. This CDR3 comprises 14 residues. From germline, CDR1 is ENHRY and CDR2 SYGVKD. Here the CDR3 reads CAIRESISGTEAFF. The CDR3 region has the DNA TGTGCCATCAGAGAGTCGATTTCCGGGACTGAAGCTTTCTTT.

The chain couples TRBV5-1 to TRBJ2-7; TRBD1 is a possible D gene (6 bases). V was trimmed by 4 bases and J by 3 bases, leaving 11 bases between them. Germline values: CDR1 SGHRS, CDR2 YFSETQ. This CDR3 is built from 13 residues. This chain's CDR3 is CASSIEQGYEQYF. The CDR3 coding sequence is TGCGCCAGCAGCATCGAACAGGGCTACGAGCAGTACTTC.

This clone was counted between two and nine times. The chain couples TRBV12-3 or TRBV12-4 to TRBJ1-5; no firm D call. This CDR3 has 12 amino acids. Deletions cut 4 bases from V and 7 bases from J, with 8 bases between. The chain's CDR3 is CASSSHGQPQHF. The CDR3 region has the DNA TGTGCCAGCAGTTCCCACGGGCAGCCCCAGCATTTT.

CDR3: CASTLRGEGPTLNTEAFF. The CDR3 nucleotides read TGTGCCAGCACCCTAAGAGGGGAGGGGCCCACTCTGAACACTGAAGCTTTCTTT. The chain uses TRBV7-9 and TRBJ1-1; tentative D call: TRBD1 (5 bases). Trimming took off 7 bases at V and 0 bases at J, with 24 bases between the two ends. Looked up from germline, CDR1 is SEHNR and CDR2 is FQNEAQ (reference sequence). The CDR3 is 18 residues long.